This T cell receptor beta chain emerged from a study of beta chain features in type 1 diabetes. Post-sort purity exceeded 95% for all sorted populations. As to this clone: Its cognate antigen is unknown.

Study results and limitations: TCRB CDR3s were moderately but significantly shorter in Type 1 diabetes patients in all four CD4+ subsets.

This CDR3 has 14 residues. The germline V gene encodes CDR1 MNHEY and CDR2 SMNVEV (reference sequence). J was trimmed by 6 bases and V by 5 bases; bases with no gene match: 6. Isolated RNA was reverse transcribed in full, so expressed TCRB transcripts were sequenced. Reads from naive, central memory and regulatory T cell samples averaged around 4 million. Sequencing was performed with immunoSEQ multiplex PCR; in TCRdb, only in-frame clones are kept and a portion is missing. The sample has 300,000 to 400,000 clones; about 10% are singletons. The TCR comes from a man aged 25-45 years with type 1 diabetes. The chain carries TRBV27 and TRBJ2-1; 8 bases align to TRBD2. The sequencing input was central memory CD4+ T cells from blood. The CDR3 sequence: CASSGLAGLNEQFF. The CDR3 DNA is TGTGCCAGCAGTGGACTAGCAGGGCTCAATGAGCAGTTCTTC.